Given below is one T cell receptor beta chain in context. Its antigen is unidentified. These data come from a study of blood T cell dynamics during melanoma immunotherapy. Study context: Standard first-line treatment here was pembrolizumab or nivolumab plus ipilimumab in metastatic melanoma. Whole-study findings and limits: It remained unknown if the driving T cell clones were melanoma-specific.

The V gene's germline CDR1 is LGHNA and CDR2 YSLEER. The CDR3 is 15 residues long. DNA loading was fixed at 350 ng for all bulk PBMC samples. Profiled with immunoSEQ multiplex PCR; TCRdb holds only in-frame clones, not every one. The sample records 4,500 to 6,000 clones, around 88% being singletons. The time point: pre-treatment baseline. Blood was drawn before treatment and at week 3 after checkpoint blockade. The sequencing used blood, collected from a patient treated with checkpoint blockade. The sequence was obtained from a human donor with melanoma. This chain uses TRBV4-3 with TRBJ2-5, with a possible D match to TRBD2 (6 bases). The J call may be faulty, since TRBJ2-7 better matches the DNA end. The DNA for the CDR3 is TGCGCCAGCAGCCAAGTGTGGGGGGACTCCTACGAGCAGTACTTC. Its protein is CASSQVWGDSYEQYF.